This paragraph covers one T cell receptor beta chain sequence. Its antigen is unknown. This CDR3 is built from 17 residues. The sample originates from a study of STAT5B mutations in CD4+ large granular lymphocyte leukemia. Study details: Healthy donors showed HLA-associated enrichment of the CDR3 'QG' motif. Study-level points and caveats: Higher CD4+ than CD8+ T-LGLL clonality might reflect small sample size. No patients shared main leukemic clonotypes, though about 26% appeared at low frequency elsewhere. Compared with healthy controls (2/35), patient top clones favored TRBV06 (8/27).

TCRdb's table, derived via immunoSEQ multiplex PCR, lists solely in-frame clones and lacks some. The profile shows roughly 40,000 clones, approximately 83% of them singletons. Source material: CD4+ T cells from blood buffy coats. This TCR derives from a human donor in good health. This chain uses TRBV21-1 with TRBJ1-5; no check of the table's D call, TRBD1, against the DNA was made. TRBV21-1 is a listed pseudogene. The CDR3 sequence is CASSKRLDRRSNQPQHF. CDR3 nucleotides: TGTGCCAGCAGCAAAAGACTTGACAGGAGGAGCAATCAGCCCCAGCATTTT.